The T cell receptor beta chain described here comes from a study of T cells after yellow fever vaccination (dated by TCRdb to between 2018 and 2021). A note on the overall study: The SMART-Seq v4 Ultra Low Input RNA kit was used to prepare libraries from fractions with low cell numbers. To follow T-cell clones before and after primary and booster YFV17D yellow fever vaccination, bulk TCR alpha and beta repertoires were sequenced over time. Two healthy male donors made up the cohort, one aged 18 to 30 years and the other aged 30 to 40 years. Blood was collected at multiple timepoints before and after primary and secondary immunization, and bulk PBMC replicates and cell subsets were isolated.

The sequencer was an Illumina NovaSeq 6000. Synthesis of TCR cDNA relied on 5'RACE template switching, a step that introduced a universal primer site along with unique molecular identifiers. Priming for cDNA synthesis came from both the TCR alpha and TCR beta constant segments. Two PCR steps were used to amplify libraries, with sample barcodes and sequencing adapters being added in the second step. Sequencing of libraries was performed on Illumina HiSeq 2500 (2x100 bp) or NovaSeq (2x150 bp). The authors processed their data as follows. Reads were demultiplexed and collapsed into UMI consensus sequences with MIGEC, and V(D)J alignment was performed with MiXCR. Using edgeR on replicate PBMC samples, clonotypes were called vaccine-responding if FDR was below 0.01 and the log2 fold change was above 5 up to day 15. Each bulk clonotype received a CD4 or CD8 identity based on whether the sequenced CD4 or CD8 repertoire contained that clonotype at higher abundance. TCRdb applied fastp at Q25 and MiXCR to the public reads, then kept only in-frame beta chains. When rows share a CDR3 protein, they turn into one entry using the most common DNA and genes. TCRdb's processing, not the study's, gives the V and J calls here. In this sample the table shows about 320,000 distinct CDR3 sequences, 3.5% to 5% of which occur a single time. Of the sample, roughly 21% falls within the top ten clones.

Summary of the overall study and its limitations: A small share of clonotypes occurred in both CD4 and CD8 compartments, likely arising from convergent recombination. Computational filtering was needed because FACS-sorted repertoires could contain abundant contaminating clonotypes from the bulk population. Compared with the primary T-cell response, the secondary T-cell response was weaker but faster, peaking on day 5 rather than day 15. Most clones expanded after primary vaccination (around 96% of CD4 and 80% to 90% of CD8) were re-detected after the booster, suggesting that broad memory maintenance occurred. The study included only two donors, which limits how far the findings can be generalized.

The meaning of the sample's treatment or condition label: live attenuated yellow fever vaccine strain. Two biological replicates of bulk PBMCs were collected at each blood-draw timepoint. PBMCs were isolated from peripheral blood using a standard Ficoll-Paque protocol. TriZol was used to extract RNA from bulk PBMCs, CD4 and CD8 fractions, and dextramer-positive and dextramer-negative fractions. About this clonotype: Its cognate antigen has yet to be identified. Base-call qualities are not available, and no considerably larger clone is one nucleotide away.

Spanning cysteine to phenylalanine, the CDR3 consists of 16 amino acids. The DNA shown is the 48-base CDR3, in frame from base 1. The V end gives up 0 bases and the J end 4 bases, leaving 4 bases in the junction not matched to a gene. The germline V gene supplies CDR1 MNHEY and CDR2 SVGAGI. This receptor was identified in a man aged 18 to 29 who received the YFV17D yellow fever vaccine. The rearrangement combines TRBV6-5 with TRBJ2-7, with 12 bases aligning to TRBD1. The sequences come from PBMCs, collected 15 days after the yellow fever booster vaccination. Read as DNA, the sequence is TGTGCCAGCAGTTACTCCCGGGACAGGGGGCCTTACGAGCAGTACTTC. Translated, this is CASSYSRDRGPYEQYF.